This T cell receptor (beta chain) was profiled in a study of blood T cell repertoires in COVID-19. Study overall: Whether acute or convalescent, the COVID-19 samples came from the United States, Italy and Spain. Nucleic acid was either cDNA or gDNA, and it came from T cells, B-cell-depleted T cells, or PBMCs.

The authors' processing: Using reference gene primer amplification, nucleated cell counts were estimated. Clones were sequenced by immunoSEQ multiplex PCR, and TCRdb holds only the in-frame ones, with some missing. That table furnishes V, J and clone size, whereas the DNA furnished D and trimming. The top ten hold about 5% of the sample, which has roughly 120,000 clones, nearly 90% seen once. Unmatched junction bases numbered 10, after V lost 4 bases and J lost 4 bases. The CDR3 is made up of 15 amino acids. Looked up from germline, CDR1 is SGHDT and CDR2 is YYEEEE. The V gene is TRBV5-6, the J gene TRBJ1-2, with 7 bases matching TRBD1. The TCR originated in a human donor in a cohort sampled during active COVID-19. Material for sequencing was peripheral blood. CDR3 coding DNA: TGTGCCAGCAGCCATGGGACAGCCCGGGGCTATGGCTACACCTTC. Its protein product is CASSHGTARGYGYTF. Supplemented by reference TRBV5-6 and TRBJ1-2, the full variable domain reads DAGVTQSPTHLIKTRGQQVTLRCSPKSGHDTVSWYQQALGQGPQFIFQYYEEEERQRGNFPDRFSGHQFPNYSSELNVNALLLGDSALYLCASSHGTARGYGYTFGSGTRLTVV.